A single TCR beta chain is shown here with its context. This sample was included in a study of blood T cells in healthy people across ages. A second about 7 to 11 cycle PCR used barcoded and J-beta primers. One entry per CDR3 protein results from TCRdb running MiXCR on the 5' RACE reads. The sample contains 550,000 to 750,000 distinct CDR3 sequences, under 25% of which appear only once. The CDR3 is 16 residues long. CDR1 and CDR2 (germline): MNHEY, SVGAGI. The junction had 10 bases not matched to a gene; V was cut back by 7 bases and J by 2 bases. The material sequenced was blood. The chain employs TRBV6-5 and TRBJ2-7, with 11 bases fitting TRBD2. The sequence was collected from a man between 65 and 85 years old in good health. CDR3 DNA sequence: TGTGCCAGCAAACTATCGGGACTAGCGGAAGCCTACGAGCAGTACTTC. Protein product: CASKLSGLAEAYEQYF.